Following are 24 T cell receptor beta chains from one sample sequenced in a study of T cells in localized non-small cell lung cancer. Method: immunoSEQ multiplex PCR; TCRdb's copy keeps in-frame clones and lacks some. The profile covers about 25,000 clones, with 75% to 90% appearing a single time and around 14% taken by the ten largest. The specimen was peripheral blood, collected before any cancer treatment. The source is a female donor at least 60 years old with stage I lung adenocarcinoma.

By share of the sample, this clone is medium-sized (0.01 to 0.1%). The J gene is TRBJ1-1, the V gene TRBV10-1; no reliable D call. Germline V lookup: CDR1 WNHNN, CDR2 SYGVQD (reference sequence). Deletions cut 5 bases from V and 6 bases from J, with 13 bases between. The CDR3 length is 13 residues. CDR3: CASSLDVVAEAFF. The CDR3 bases are TGCGCCAGCAGTTTGGATGTTGTGGCTGAAGCTTTCTTT.

This clone was detected only a few times. This chain links TRBV15 with TRBJ2-7; D might be TRBD2 (5 bases). CDR1 and CDR2 from the germline V gene are LNHNV and YYDKDF (reference sequence). The V end was cut by 3 bases, the J end by 7 bases, with 25 bases between. The CDR3 consists of 17 residues. CDR3 DNA: TGTGCCACCAGCAGGGATATTGCTGGGTCGCGGGTGGGAGAGCAGTACTTC. Residues: CATSRDIAGSRVGEQYF.

The chain combines TRBV5-1 with TRBJ2-1; 9 bases map to TRBD2. CDR1 and CDR2 from the germline V gene are SGHRS and YFSETQ. V trimming: 4 bases; J trimming: 7 bases; junction bases outside the gene matches: 3. This CDR3 has 13 amino acids. The CDR3 reads CASSRTSENEQFF. The CDR3 region has the DNA TGCGCCAGCAGCCGGACTAGCGAGAATGAGCAGTTCTTC.

This clone was detected only once. The genes are TRBV7-6 and TRBJ2-3; possible D gene TRBD2, 6 bases. The V end lost 5 bases, the J end lost 3 bases, and 12 bases lay between the germline ends. Looked up from germline, CDR1 is SGHVS and CDR2 is FNYEAQ. This CDR3 is built from 14 residues. The DNA for the CDR3 is TGTGCCAGCAGCCCAGGGACTGCGACAGATACGCAGTATTTT. This codes for CASSPGTATDTQYF.

This chain joins TRBV5-1 and TRBJ2-1; D is undetermined. Germline CDR1 and CDR2: SGHRS and YFSETQ. The CDR3 runs to 16 residues. V shed 0 bases and J shed 0 bases, with 10 bases lying between them. CDR3 DNA sequence: TGCGCCAGCAGCTTGGCGCCCCTTCCCTCCTACAATGAGCAGTTCTTC. It specifies CASSLAPLPSYNEQFF.

The CDR3 bases are TGTGCCAGCAGTTTGGACAGGGGAGGCTATAATTCACCCCTCCACTTT. This sequence encodes CASSLDRGGYNSPLHF. The chain is built from TRBV6-5 and TRBJ1-6; TRBD1 matches at 9 bases. This CDR3 region has 16 residues. The trim removed 4 bases at V and 3 bases at J, leaving 4 bases unmatched. CDR1 is MNHEY and CDR2 is SVGAGI in the germline V gene.

The chain is built from TRBV11-3 and TRBJ2-3, with D perhaps TRBD1 (5 bases). Germline values: CDR1 SGHNT, CDR2 YENEEA. Trimming removed 5 bases at V and 4 bases at J, with 16 bases between. CDR3 size: 15 residues. The CDR3 is CASSPFRSRADTQYF. The CDR3 region has the DNA TGTGCCAGCAGCCCCTTCAGATCCAGGGCAGATACGCAGTATTTT.

The J gene is TRBJ1-3, the V gene TRBV7-6; D gene ambiguous. The germline V gene has CDR1 SGHVS and CDR2 FNYEAQ. CDR3 size: 16 residues. The germline V and J ends were trimmed by 6 bases and 0 bases, with 15 bases remaining between them. The CDR3 here is CASSQRALDSGNTIYF. CDR3 coding DNA: TGTGCCAGCAGTCAGCGGGCCTTAGACTCTGGAAACACCATATATTTT.

The chain combines TRBV6-1 with TRBJ1-5; 12 bases agree with TRBD1. There are 17 residues in the CDR3. Germline CDR1 and CDR2: MNHNS and SASEGT. V lost 4 bases and J lost 12; bases outside the gene matches: 16. The CDR3 loop reads CASSVGTGGSSPQGQHF. The CDR3 DNA reads as TGTGCCAGCAGTGTCGGGACAGGGGGCTCTTCTCCCCAGGGCCAGCATTTT.

This clone was detected only a few times. J is TRBJ2-7 and V is TRBV5-5; 10 nucleotides match TRBD1. Germline assignment: CDR1 SGHKS and CDR2 YYEKEE (reference sequence). The junction had 5 bases not matched to a gene; V was cut back by 4 bases and J by 4 bases. The CDR3 covers 14 residues. The CDR3 region is CASSGDRGGYEQYF. CDR3 sequence (DNA): TGTGCCAGCAGCGGGGACAGGGGAGGGTACGAGCAGTACTTC.

This chain connects TRBV9 to TRBJ2-7; a possible D gene is TRBD1 (5 bases). V was trimmed by 0 bases and J by 6 bases, leaving 13 bases between them. The CDR3 totals 14 residues. CDR1 is SGDLS, CDR2 YYNGEE, per germline. This chain's CDR3 is CASSVEVGEGEQYF. The CDR3 DNA reads TGTGCCAGCAGCGTAGAGGTAGGGGAAGGCGAGCAGTACTTC.

This chain joins TRBV9 and TRBJ1-4; the D gene is possibly TRBD1 (5 bases). Germline CDR1 and CDR2: SGDLS and YYNGEE. Trimming took off 3 bases at V and 10 bases at J, with 22 bases between the two ends. The length of the CDR3 is 16 residues. The CDR3 bases are TGTGCCAGCAGCGAGGGACCGGCTCCGGGATTTAGAAAACTGTTTTTT. Translation: CASSEGPAPGFRKLFF.

This rearrangement joins TRBV12-5 to TRBJ1-1, with D possibly TRBD1 on 5 matching bases. Trimming took off 3 bases at V and 5 bases at J, with 10 bases between the two ends. The germline gives CDR1 LGHNT, CDR2 FRNRAP. The CDR3 contains 13 residues. DNA for the CDR3: TGTGCTAGTGGTTTTGGGGGGAGGACTGAAGCTTTCTTT. It codes for CASGFGGRTEAFF. The full variable domain, rest sourced from reference TRBV12-5 and TRBJ1-1, is DARVTQTPRHKVTEMGQEVTMRCQPILGHNTVFWYRQTMMQGLELLAYFRNRAPLDDSGMPKDRFSAEMPDATLATLKIQPSEPRDSAVYFCASGFGGRTEAFFGQGTRLTVV.

This rearrangement joins TRBV30 to TRBJ2-1; D unclear. CDR1 and CDR2 (germline): GTSNPN, SVGIG (reference sequence). There are 11 residues in the CDR3. Here the CDR3 reads CAASSYNEQFF. The DNA for the CDR3 is TGTGCGGCTAGCTCCTACAATGAGCAGTTCTTC.

The J gene is TRBJ2-7, the V gene TRBV11-2, with 7 bases identical to TRBD2. The germline V gene has CDR1 SGHAT and CDR2 FQNNGV. The trim removed 5 bases at V and 2 bases at J, leaving 9 bases unmatched. CDR3 size: 15 residues. The CDR3 sequence: CASSPVVSGTYEQYF. DNA of the CDR3: TGTGCCAGCAGCCCCGTGGTGAGCGGGACCTACGAGCAGTACTTC.

The chain couples TRBV2 to TRBJ2-2; TRBD2 matches 15 bases. The J segment lost 5 bases and the V segment lost 4 bases, leaving 11 bases of the junction unmatched. This CDR3 spans 19 amino acids. Per the germline V gene, CDR1 is SNHLY and CDR2 is FYNNEI. DNA for the CDR3: TGTGCCAGCAGTGGGACTAGCGGGGGGGCCTCGGTAAGGACCGGGGAGCTGTTTTTT. Translation: CASSGTSGGASVRTGELFF.

The V gene is TRBV5-1, the J gene TRBJ1-1; a possible D gene is TRBD1 (6 bases). The CDR3 has 17 amino acids. CDR1 is SGHRS and CDR2 is YFSETQ in the germline V gene. With 0 bases removed from V and 2 bases from J, the gap between germline ends came to 17 bases. CDR3 residues: CASSLESGTTKNTEAFF. The CDR3 nucleotides read TGCGCCAGCAGCTTGGAGTCGGGGACAACAAAAAACACTGAAGCTTTCTTT.

V is TRBV28 and J is TRBJ1-5, with a tentative D call TRBD1 (6 bases). Germline lookup yields CDR1 MDHEN and CDR2 SYDVKM. This CDR3 spans 15 amino acids. V dropped 6 bases and J dropped 3 bases, with 15 bases sitting between them. Here the CDR3 DNA reads TGTGCCAGCAGAGAACAGGGAAGGGTCAATCAGCCCCAGCATTTT. The encoded protein is CASREQGRVNQPQHF.

The rearrangement uses TRBV7-3 and TRBJ2-1, with TRBD1 as a possible D gene (6 bases). The CDR3 contains 16 residues. V was clipped by 5 bases and J by 0 bases, with 14 bases between them. Germline CDR1 is SGHTA and CDR2 is FQGTGA. The CDR3, as DNA: TGTGCCAGCAGCCCTCGGGACACCCTCTCCTACAATGAGCAGTTCTTC. This encodes CASSPRDTLSYNEQFF.

The chain employs TRBV9 and TRBJ1-6, with D unresolved. Germline V gene lookup returns CDR1 SGDLS and CDR2 YYNGEE. The CDR3 runs 11 residues. V was cut by 4 bases and J by 14 bases, with 10 bases left in between. In DNA form, the CDR3 reads TGTGCCAGCAGCTCCCGGAGCACCCTCCACTTT. It encodes CASSSRSTLHF.

This chain connects TRBV27 to TRBJ1-2, with D possibly matching TRBD1 (5 bases). Trimming removed 0 bases at V and 7 bases at J, with 12 bases between. This CDR3 has 14 amino acids. In germline, CDR1 is MNHEY, CDR2 SMNVEV (reference sequence). The CDR3 nucleotides read TGTGCCAGCAGTTTATCGGGTGGGGGGGGTGGCTACACCTTC. It yields the protein CASSLSGGGGGYTF.

This clone was recorded once. The V gene is TRBV4-2, the J gene TRBJ1-2, with 8 bases lining up with TRBD1. The V gene end was trimmed by 5 bases and the J gene end by 5 bases; junction bases not matched to a gene: 7. The CDR3 covers 14 residues. Germline V CDR1 and CDR2: LGHNA, YNFKEQ. The CDR3 loop is CASSSPGQDYGYTF. CDR3 in DNA: TGTGCCAGCAGCTCTCCGGGACAGGATTATGGCTACACCTTC.

V is TRBV7-6 and J is TRBJ1-2, with D possibly matching TRBD1 (5 bases). The V gene lost 2 bases and the J gene lost 3 bases, with 13 bases spanning the gap. The CDR3 sequence is 15 residues long. The germline CDR1 and CDR2 sequences are SGHVS and FNYEAQ. This chain's CDR3 is CASSLWGGSDYGYTF. The CDR3 region has the DNA TGTGCCAGCAGCTTATGGGGGGGATCCGACTATGGCTACACCTTC.

The CDR3 region is CASSVSGIDNEQFF. CDR3 nucleotide sequence: TGTGCCAGCAGCGTTAGCGGGATAGACAATGAGCAGTTCTTC. J is TRBJ2-1 and V is TRBV7-3, with 8 bases identical to TRBD2. With 5 bases clipped from V and 5 bases from J, the junction kept 5 bases outside the gene matches. Germline CDR1 and CDR2: SGHTA and FQGTGA. CDR3 size: 14 residues. Full variable domain (outside the CDR3, taken from reference TRBV7-3 and TRBJ2-1): GAGVSQTPSNKVTEKGKYVELRCDPISGHTALYWYRQSLGQGPEFLIYFQGTGAADDSGLPNDRFFAVRPEGSVSTLKIQRTERGDSAVYLCASSVSGIDNEQFFGPGTRLTVL.